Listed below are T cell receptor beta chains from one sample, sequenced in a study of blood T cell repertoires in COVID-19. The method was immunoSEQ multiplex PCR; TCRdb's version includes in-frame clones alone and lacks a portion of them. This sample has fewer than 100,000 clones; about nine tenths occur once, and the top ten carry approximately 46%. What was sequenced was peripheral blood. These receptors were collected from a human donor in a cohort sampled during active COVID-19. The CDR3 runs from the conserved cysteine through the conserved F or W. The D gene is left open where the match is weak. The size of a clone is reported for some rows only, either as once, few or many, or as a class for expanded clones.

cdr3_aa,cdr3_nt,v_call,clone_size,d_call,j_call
CASSLTARWGGYTF,TGTGCCAGCAGCTTAACGGCCCGGTGGGGCGGCTACACCTTC,TRBV7-3,NA,NA,TRBJ1-2
CASSTGGKAFF,TGTGCCAGCAGTACAGGGGGAAAAGCTTTCTTT,TRBV11-2,few,TRBD1,TRBJ1-1
CASSLRRGAADTQYF,TGTGCCAGCAGCTTAAGGCGGGGGGCCGCAGATACGCAGTATTTT,TRBV7-6,NA,TRBD2,TRBJ2-3
CASSVDSLGAGELFF,TGTGCCAGCAGCGTAGATTCCCTAGGGGCCGGGGAGCTGTTTTTT,TRBV9,once,NA,TRBJ2-2
CASSLGGVGPDTQYF,TGTGCCAGCAGTTTAGGGGGGGTGGGCCCAGATACGCAGTATTTT,TRBV27,NA,TRBD2,TRBJ2-3
CASSYVAGEGSPQQFF,TGTGCCAGCAGTTACGTAGCGGGAGAAGGGTCCCCCCAGCAGTTCTTC,TRBV6-2/TRBV6-3,NA,TRBD2,TRBJ2-1
CASSPTNDRETQYF,TGCGCCAGCAGCCCGACAAACGATAGGGAGACCCAGTACTTC,TRBV4-1,NA,NA,TRBJ2-5
CASSPDWGQGARGGTEAFF,TGTGCCAGCAGTCCAGACTGGGGACAGGGGGCGCGGGGCGGCACTGAAGCTTTCTTT,TRBV2,NA,TRBD1,TRBJ1-1
CASSPQPAQGYGYTF,TGTGCCAGCAGTCCTCAGCCTGCCCAGGGGTATGGCTACACCTTC,TRBV27,few,NA,TRBJ1-2
CASSKGLAGALGETQYF,TGCGCCAGCAGCAAGGGACTAGCGGGGGCCCTGGGAGAGACCCAGTACTTC,TRBV5-1,NA,TRBD2,TRBJ2-5
CASTFSGGATDTQYF,TGTGCCAGCACCTTTAGCGGGGGGGCCACAGATACGCAGTATTTT,TRBV7-9,NA,TRBD2,TRBJ2-3
CASSSHRPGGTEAFF,TGTGCCAGCAGCTCACACAGGCCCGGGGGCACTGAAGCTTTCTTT,TRBV5-4,NA,NA,TRBJ1-1
CASSGSSGGASSGRTNTHEQYF,TGTGCCAGCAGTGGATCGTCAGGGGGCGCGAGTAGCGGGCGAACTAATACCCACGAGCAGTACTTC,TRBV2,NA,NA,TRBJ2-7
CASRRDRNYGYTF,TGTGCCAGCAGAAGGGACAGGAATTATGGCTACACCTTC,TRBV28,NA,TRBD1,TRBJ1-2
CASSLSGEETQYF,TGTGCCAGCAGCCTCTCCGGGGAAGAGACCCAGTACTTC,TRBV7-9,NA,NA,TRBJ2-5
CASSGPLSPLHF,TGTGCCAGCAGCGGGCCCCTTTCACCCCTCCACTTT,TRBV3-1/TRBV3-2,few,NA,TRBJ1-6
CAPTHGGGSGETQYF,TGTGCCCCCACCCACGGGGGGGGGTCAGGAGAGACCCAGTACTTC,TRBV9,NA,TRBD2,TRBJ2-5